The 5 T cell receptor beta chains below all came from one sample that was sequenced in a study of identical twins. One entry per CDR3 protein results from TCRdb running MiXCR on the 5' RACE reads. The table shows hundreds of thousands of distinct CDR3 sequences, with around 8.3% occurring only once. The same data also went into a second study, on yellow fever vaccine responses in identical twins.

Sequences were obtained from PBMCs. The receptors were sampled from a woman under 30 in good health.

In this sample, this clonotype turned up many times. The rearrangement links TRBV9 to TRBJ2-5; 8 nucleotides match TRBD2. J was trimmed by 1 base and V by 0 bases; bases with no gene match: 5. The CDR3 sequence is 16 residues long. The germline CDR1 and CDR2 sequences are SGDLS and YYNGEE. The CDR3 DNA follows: TGTGCCAGCAGCGTAGCGGACGCGGGGGGCCAAGAGACCCAGTACTTC. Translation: CASSVADAGGQETQYF.

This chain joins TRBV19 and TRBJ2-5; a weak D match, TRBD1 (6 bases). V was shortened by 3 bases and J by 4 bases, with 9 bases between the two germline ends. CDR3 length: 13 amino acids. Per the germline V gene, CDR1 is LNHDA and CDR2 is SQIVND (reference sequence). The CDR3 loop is CASSIKGGETQYF. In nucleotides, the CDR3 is TGTGCCAGTAGTATCAAAGGGGGAGAGACCCAGTACTTC.

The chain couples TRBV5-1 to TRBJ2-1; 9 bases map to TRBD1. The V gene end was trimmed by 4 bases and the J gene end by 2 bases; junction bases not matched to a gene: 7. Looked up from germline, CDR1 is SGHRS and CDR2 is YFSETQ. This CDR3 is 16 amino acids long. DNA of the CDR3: TGCGCCAGCAGCCACCCAACAGGGGGCCCCTACAATGAGCAGTTCTTC. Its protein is CASSHPTGGPYNEQFF.

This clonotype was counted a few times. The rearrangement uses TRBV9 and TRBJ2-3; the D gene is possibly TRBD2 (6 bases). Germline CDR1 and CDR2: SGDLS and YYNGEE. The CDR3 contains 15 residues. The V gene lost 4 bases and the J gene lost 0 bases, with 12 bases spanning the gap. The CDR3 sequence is CASSPLARSTDTQYF. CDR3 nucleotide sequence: TGTGCCAGCAGCCCCCTAGCGCGTAGCACAGATACGCAGTATTTT.

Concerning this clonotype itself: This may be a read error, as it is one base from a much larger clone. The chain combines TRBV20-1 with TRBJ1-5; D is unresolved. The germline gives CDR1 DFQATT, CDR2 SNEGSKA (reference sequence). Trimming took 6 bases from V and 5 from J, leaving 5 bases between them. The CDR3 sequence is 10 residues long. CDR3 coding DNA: TGCAGTGCCACGGATCAGCCCCAGCATTTT. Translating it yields CSATDQPQHF.